This entry is about one TCR beta chain. Its antigen is unknown. PCR employed 60 Vbeta and 13 Jbeta primers. In the study's own analysis: As a later analysis found, there were roughly 80 million unique TCR beta chains, of which roughly 11 million were shared. Repertoires were generated with immunoSEQ multiplex PCR, while TCRdb's copy carries only in-frame clones and drops some. V and J calls and clone size follow that table, whereas D and trimming were derived from the DNA. The sample yields more than 80,000 clones, 82% seen once. The record originates from a study of cytomegalovirus exposure and HLA in healthy donors. Findings of the study overall: Immune exposure data for these donors was limited to CMV serostatus.

J gave up 2 bases and V 5 bases, and 5 bases lay outside the gene matches. CDR1 and CDR2 from the germline V gene are LNHDA and SQIVND (reference sequence). This CDR3 has 14 amino acids. The chain couples TRBV19 to TRBJ1-1; 7 bases are shared with TRBD1. The TCR comes from a man aged 45 to 65 in good health and CMV-seronegative. Material for sequencing was PBMCs. This chain's CDR3 is CASSAGQLNTEAFF. As DNA, the CDR3 is TGTGCCAGTAGTGCGGGACAGCTAAACACTGAAGCTTTCTTT.